Each of the 4 T cell receptor beta chains below was sequenced from the same sample in a study of Ad26.COV2.S vaccination and SARS-CoV-2 variants. Clones were read by immunoSEQ multiplex PCR, and TCRdb kept only the in-frame ones, dropping some. The sample lists fewer than 300,000 clones; 70% to 90% were seen once. The sample's treatment: around 19 received Ad26.COV2.S at low or high dose, single or two shots; 5 received placebo; per-sample allocation not given. The study sampled participants on day 63 after the first vaccine or placebo injection. The starting material was peripheral blood, obtained in a trial of Ad26.COV2.S vaccine versus placebo. The receptors originated from a person between 18 and 65 years old who received the Ad26.COV2.S COVID-19 vaccine or a placebo.

The rearrangement uses TRBV4-3 and TRBJ1-2; the D gene is possibly TRBD1 (6 bases). The V and J ends lost 4 bases and 5 bases respectively, with 17 bases between them. Germline V gene sequence: CDR1 LGHNA, CDR2 YSLEER. The CDR3 is made up of 15 amino acids. Here the CDR3 reads CASSLNTGPGYGYTF. CDR3 coding DNA: TGCGCCAGCAGCCTTAACACAGGGCCTGGATATGGCTACACCTTC.

This sequence joins TRBV6-2 or TRBV6-3 and TRBJ2-1; D may be TRBD1 (6 bases). The V end lost 0 bases, the J end lost 10 bases, and 16 bases lay between the germline ends. The CDR3 covers 15 residues. CDR1 MNHEY and CDR2 SVGEGT come from the germline V gene. The CDR3 DNA reads as TGTGCCAGCAGTTACTCTACAGGGTCGGGTAACGAGCAGTTCTTC. Translated, it gives CASSYSTGSGNEQFF.

The chain employs TRBV30 and TRBJ2-3; TRBD1 agrees at 7 bases. The ends lost 7 bases at V and 0 bases at J; junction bases unmatched: 4. The CDR3 has 13 residues. CDR1 is GTSNPN, CDR2 SVGIG, per germline (reference sequence). The CDR3 loop is CALTGMSTDTQYF. The CDR3 nucleotides are TGTGCCTTGACAGGGATGAGCACAGATACGCAGTATTTT.

The gene calls are TRBV5-4 and TRBJ2-3, with D hard to call. Germline values: CDR1 SGHNT, CDR2 YYREEE (reference sequence). This CDR3 contains 11 residues. Trimming left V 0 bases short and J 6 bases short, with 2 bases between. In DNA, the CDR3 is TGTGCCAGCAGCTTGGCGGATACGCAGTATTTT. It specifies CASSLADTQYF.